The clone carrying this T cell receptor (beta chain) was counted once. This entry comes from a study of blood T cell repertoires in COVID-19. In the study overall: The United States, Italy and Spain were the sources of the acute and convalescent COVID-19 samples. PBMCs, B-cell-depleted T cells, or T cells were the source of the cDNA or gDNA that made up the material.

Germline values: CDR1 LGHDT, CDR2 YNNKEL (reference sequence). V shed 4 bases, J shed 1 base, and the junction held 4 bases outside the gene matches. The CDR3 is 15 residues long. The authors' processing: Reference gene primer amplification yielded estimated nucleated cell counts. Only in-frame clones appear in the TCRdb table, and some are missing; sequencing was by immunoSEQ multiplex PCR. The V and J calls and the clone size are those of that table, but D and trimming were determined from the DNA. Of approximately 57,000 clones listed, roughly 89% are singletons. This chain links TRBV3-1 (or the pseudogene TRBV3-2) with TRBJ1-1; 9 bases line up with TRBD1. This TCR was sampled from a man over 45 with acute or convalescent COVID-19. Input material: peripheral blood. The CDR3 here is CASSRGTGQNTEAFF. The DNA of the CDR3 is TGTGCCAGCAGCCGAGGGACAGGGCAGAACACTGAAGCTTTCTTT.